These T cell receptor beta chains were read from a single sample in a study of T cell responses to AZD1222 COVID-19 vaccine. The method was immunoSEQ multiplex PCR; TCRdb's version includes in-frame clones alone and lacks a portion of them. The repertoire holds some 170,000 clones, 88% seen once, with roughly 4% in the top ten. The specimen comprised peripheral blood, sampled 28 days after the second AZD1222 dose. The receptor set was obtained from an adult who received the AZD1222 COVID-19 vaccine. CDR3s include the opening cysteine and the closing phenylalanine or tryptophan. A D gene is named only where the DNA matches it firmly. Not every row has a clone size; where given, it reads once, few, many or a size class.

TRBJ1-1,.,TRBV5-5,.,CASSARGREAFF,TGTGCCAGCAGCGCGCGCGGACGTGAAGCTTTCTTT
TRBJ1-1,TRBD1,TRBV4-3,.,CASSQDTGQGTEAFF,TGCGCCAGCAGCCAAGATACGGGACAGGGTACTGAAGCTTTCTTT
TRBJ1-2,.,TRBV25-1,.,CASSGAALAGYGYTF,TGTGCCAGCAGTGGTGCCGCCCTAGCCGGCTATGGCTACACCTTC
TRBJ2-2,.,TRBV14,.,CASGLGLDTGELFF,TGTGCCAGCGGTCTGGGACTGGACACCGGGGAGCTGTTTTTT
TRBJ1-2,.,TRBV29-1,.,CSVLPGYTF,TGCAGCGTTCTCCCTGGCTACACCTTC
TRBJ1-1,TRBD1,TRBV10-1,.,CASGGGTENTEAFF,TGCGCCAGCGGAGGTGGGACAGAGAACACTGAAGCTTTCTTT
TRBJ2-7,TRBD2,TRBV6-2/TRBV6-3,.,CASSYSSSGGYEQYF,TGTGCCAGCAGTTACTCGAGTAGCGGGGGCTACGAGCAGTACTTC
TRBJ2-1,.,TRBV30,.,CASNGRVVYEQFF,TGTGCCTCGAATGGCCGAGTCGTCTATGAGCAGTTCTTC
TRBJ1-4,TRBD1,TRBV30,.,CAWTGGNEKLFF,TGTGCCTGGACAGGGGGTAATGAAAAACTGTTTTTT
TRBJ1-1,.,TRBV9,once,CASSPPRGNTEAFF,TGTGCCAGCAGCCCTCCCCGAGGGAACACTGAAGCTTTCTTT
TRBJ2-1,.,TRBV27,.,CASIWGEQFF,TGTGCCAGCATTTGGGGTGAGCAGTTCTTC
TRBJ2-7,.,TRBV27,.,CAPTGVEVYEQYF,TGTGCCCCCACAGGCGTTGAGGTCTACGAGCAGTACTTC
TRBJ1-1,.,TRBV13,.,CASSLGGEAPAFF,TGTGCCAGCAGCTTGGGGGGGGAGGCTCCAGCTTTCTTT
TRBJ2-1,TRBD2,TRBV3-1/TRBV3-2,.,CASSQGSRLADEQFF,TGTGCCAGCAGCCAGGGCTCTAGACTAGCGGATGAGCAGTTCTTC
TRBJ2-1,TRBD1,TRBV7-2,.,CASSLRTGSLEQFF,TGTGCCAGCAGCTTAAGGACAGGGTCCCTTGAGCAGTTCTTC
TRBJ2-5,.,TRBV24-1,.,CATSDGQQETQYF,TGTGCCACCAGTGATGGACAGCAAGAGACCCAGTACTTC
TRBJ2-7,TRBD2,TRBV6-2/TRBV6-3,.,CASSPGGWSYEQYF,TGTGCCAGCAGCCCGGGGGGGTGGTCCTACGAGCAGTACTTC
TRBJ2-7,TRBD1,TRBV4-2,.,CASSQVQGGSYEQYF,TGTGCCAGCAGCCAAGTACAGGGGGGCTCCTACGAGCAGTACTTC